The present T cell receptor (beta chain) was sequenced within a study of blood T cell repertoires in COVID-19 (dated by TCRdb to the early 2020s). Regarding the research as a whole: The collaborator samples originated in the United States, Italy and Spain and spanned the acute and convalescent phases of COVID-19. The material from the prospective study consisted of cDNA or gDNA derived from T cells, B-cell-depleted T cells, or PBMCs. Deeply sampled blood TCRbeta repertoires from subjects exposed to, actively infected with, or recovered from COVID-19 were included in the dataset. A freely available public database, intended as a resource for researchers studying the immune response to SARS-CoV-2, is where the repertoires were released. Samples came from the ongoing ImmuneRACE study (first 160 participants) plus 1,254 subjects from 6 global collaborators. The sample metadata nearly always contained a de-identified subject ID, COVID-19 status, age in years and sex. Where available, HLA class I and class II types were taken from metadata supplied by the sample provider and were not determined by assay-based typing.

The immunoSEQ Assay, a bias-controlled multiplex PCR, was used to amplify TCRbeta CDR3 regions from genomic DNA. As for the authors' bioinformatics: The number of nucleated cells in each sample was estimated from the amplification of reference gene primers within the assay. To quantify the absolute abundance of each unique TCRbeta CDR3 rearrangement, sequence reads were collapsed and filtered. Productive Simpson clonality was computed per sample as the square root of Simpson's diversity index over productive rearrangements. This is the immuneACCESS table as TCRdb keeps it, with only in-frame sequences that have V and J called. A part of the clones is gone; compared with another copy, unresolved V genes explain less than half, and the rest is unexplained. V and J calls and clone size come straight from that table; D and trimming were deduced from the DNA. This sample comprises 65,000 to 100,000 clones, approximately 90% of them detected only once. The ten biggest clones cover under 9.5% of the sample.

The collaborating institutions used their own protocols to collect whole blood in K2EDTA tubes. Collaborator samples were shipped for TCRbeta analysis as frozen whole blood, isolated PBMCs, or DNA extracted from either sample type. V loses 5 bases of germline sequence and J loses 4 bases, and the interval between the two ends is 11 bases. From the germline V gene, CDR1 is SNHLY and CDR2 is FYNNEI. Taken from cysteine to phenylalanine, the CDR3 has 13 residues. Only the CDR3 region is kept as DNA, spanning 39 bases read in frame from base 1. Regarding this clone: Its antigen remains undetermined. The input lacks base qualities; no much larger clone sits a single base away.

The paper as a whole reports these results and caveats: The amount of clinical and demographic metadata varied by source and participant and was provided uncurated.

Source material: peripheral blood. This clonotype was sampled from a man in his fifties with acute or convalescent COVID-19. The chain links TRBV2 with TRBJ2-5; a confident D gene designation cannot be given. The sequence in DNA is TGTGCCAGCAGTCGTGCGGTCGGAGAGACCCAGTACTTC. This encodes CASSRAVGETQYF. Beyond the CDR3, the reference TRBV2 and TRBJ2-5 genes provide the residues; the full variable domain reads: EPEVTQTPSHQVTQMGQEVILRCVPISNHLYFYWYRQILGQKVEFLVSFYNNEISEKSEIFDDQFSVERPDGSNFTLKIRSTKLEDSAMYFCASSRAVGETQYFGPGTRLLVL.